This T cell receptor beta chain was identified during a study of blood T cells in healthy people across ages. This clonotype occurred a few times. Its antigen is still unknown. One end of the junction fails to match germline, which may point to a read error. Investigators took roughly 10 milliliters of peripheral blood from every donor. Each sample provided at least 5 micrograms of extracted total RNA. Primers used in a second PCR of about 6 to 11 cycles were a sample-barcoded 5' primer and a J-beta primer mix. TCRdb reanalysed the 5' RACE reads using MiXCR and keeps one entry per CDR3 protein. The sample has a few hundred thousand distinct CDR3 sequences, approximately 27% seen once. The study, taken as a whole, reports: No conclusive comparison of naive versus antigen-experienced cells was possible with unsorted PBMCs. A greater number of naive CD4+ cells and higher diversity distinguished long-lived donors from aged donors.

The receptor's source is a woman in her 70s in good health. The sample was blood.

The chain's CDR3 is CASRGRSF. CDR3 nucleotides: TGTGCCAGCAGGGGCCGTTCCTTC. V gene TRBV2 combines with J gene TRBJ1-2; D not certain. CDR1 and CDR2 from the germline V gene are SNHLY and FYNNEI. This CDR3 spans 8 amino acids.